The entry below describes one T cell receptor beta chain. Its antigen is not known. This CDR3 contains 13 residues. Germline values: CDR1 SGHTA, CDR2 FQGTGA. Deletions cut 3 bases from V and 2 bases from J, with 7 bases between. These data come from a study of OX40 agonist ivuxolimab in advanced cancers. For the study at large: Patients undergoing dose escalation presented with hepatocellular carcinoma, melanoma, renal cell or head and neck cancer. Study outcomes and limitations: A proportion of nonresponders additionally exhibited low normalized T-cell clonal expansion. Fewer expanded clones were found on average in CD4+ than in CD8+ T cells.

Assay: immunoSEQ multiplex PCR; the TCRdb copy retains only in-frame clones and omits some. Of 35,000 to 55,000 clones listed, about 88% are singletons. The chain couples TRBV7-3 to TRBJ2-5; TRBD2 is a possible D gene (6 bases). The TCR was taken from an adult with an advanced solid tumor such as melanoma, head and neck, liver or kidney cancer. This sample comprised CD4+ or CD8+ T cells sorted from blood, obtained in a trial of the OX40 agonist ivuxolimab. The CDR3 DNA reads TGTGCCAGCAGCTTGGGACTTCAAGAGACCCAGTACTTC. This codes for CASSLGLQETQYF.